This T cell receptor beta chain was sequenced in a study of Tregs in tolerant kidney transplant recipients. Notes on the study in general: Activated donor B cell expansion appeared to reveal the most relevant donor-specific TCRbeta repertoire. The small number of patients limits these findings pending further validation.

This table comes from immunoSEQ multiplex PCR, and its TCRdb copy is limited to in-frame clones, with some not included. Recorded here are about 30,000 clones; the top ten clones represent approximately 15%. CDR1 and CDR2 from the germline V gene are SQVTM and ANQGSEA. The CDR3 is made up of 15 amino acids. V shed 6 bases and J 0 bases; nucleotides not matched to a gene: 7. Remarks on this clone: Its antigen is unidentified. Coverage ceases 3 residues before the CDR3 finishes, and the germline J gene fills in the end.

This specimen was CD8+ T cells from blood, taken before the transplant. The chain couples TRBV29-1 to TRBJ2-1, with TRBD2 identical over 8 bases. This clonotype was sampled from a human donor who received a combined kidney and bone marrow transplant. Incomplete CDR3 DNA: TGCAGCGTAAGCGGGAGTCCTGTCTCCTACAATGAG. This translates into CSVSGSPVSYNE. The CDR3 reads in full as CSVSGSPVSYNEQFF.